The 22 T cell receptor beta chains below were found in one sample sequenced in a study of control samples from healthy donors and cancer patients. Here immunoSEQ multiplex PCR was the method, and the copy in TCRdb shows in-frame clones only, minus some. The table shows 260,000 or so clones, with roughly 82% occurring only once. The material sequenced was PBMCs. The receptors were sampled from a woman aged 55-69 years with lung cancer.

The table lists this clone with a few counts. CDR3 in amino acids: CASSRTPQGVAQYF. CDR3 bases: TGCGCCAGCAGCCGGACTCCCCAGGGCGTGGCGCAGTATTTT. This sequence joins TRBV4-1 and TRBJ2-3; D may correspond to TRBD1 or TRBD2 (5 bases each). Germline V gene data show CDR1 as MGHRA and CDR2 as YSYEKL. The CDR3 totals 14 residues. The V end lost 4 bases, the J end lost 10 bases, and 18 bases lay between the germline ends.

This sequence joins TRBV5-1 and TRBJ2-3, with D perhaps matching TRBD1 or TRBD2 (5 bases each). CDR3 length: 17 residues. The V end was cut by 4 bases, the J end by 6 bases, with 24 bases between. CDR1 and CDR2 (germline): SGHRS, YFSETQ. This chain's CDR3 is CASSVKGPPPTADTQYF. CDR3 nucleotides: TGCGCCAGCAGCGTAAAGGGACCGCCCCCCACTGCCGATACGCAGTATTTT.

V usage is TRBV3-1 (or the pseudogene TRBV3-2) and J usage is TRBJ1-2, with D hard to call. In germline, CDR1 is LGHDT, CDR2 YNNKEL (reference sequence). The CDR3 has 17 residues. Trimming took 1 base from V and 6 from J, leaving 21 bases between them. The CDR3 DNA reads TGTGCCAGCAGCCAAGCGTATAGAACTATTCTTCGGGATGGCTACACCTTC. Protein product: CASSQAYRTILRDGYTF.

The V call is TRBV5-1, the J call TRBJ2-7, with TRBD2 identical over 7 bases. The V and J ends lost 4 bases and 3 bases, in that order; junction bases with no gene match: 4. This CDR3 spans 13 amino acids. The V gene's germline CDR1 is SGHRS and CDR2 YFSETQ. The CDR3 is CASSPLADYEQYF. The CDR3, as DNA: TGCGCCAGCAGCCCGCTAGCGGACTACGAGCAGTACTTC.

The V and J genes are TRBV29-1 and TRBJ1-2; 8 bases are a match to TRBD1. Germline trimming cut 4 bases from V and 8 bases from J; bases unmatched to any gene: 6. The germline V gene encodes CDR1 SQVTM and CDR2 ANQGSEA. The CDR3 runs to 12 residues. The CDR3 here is CSVGQGASGYTF. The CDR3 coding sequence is TGCAGCGTTGGCCAGGGGGCGTCCGGCTACACCTTC.

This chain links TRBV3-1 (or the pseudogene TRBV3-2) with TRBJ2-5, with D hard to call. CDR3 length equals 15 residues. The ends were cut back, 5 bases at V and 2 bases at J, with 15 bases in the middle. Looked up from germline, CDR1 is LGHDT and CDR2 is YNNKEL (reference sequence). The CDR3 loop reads CASSAQIYVQETQYF. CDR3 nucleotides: TGTGCCAGCAGCGCCCAAATCTATGTTCAAGAGACCCAGTACTTC.

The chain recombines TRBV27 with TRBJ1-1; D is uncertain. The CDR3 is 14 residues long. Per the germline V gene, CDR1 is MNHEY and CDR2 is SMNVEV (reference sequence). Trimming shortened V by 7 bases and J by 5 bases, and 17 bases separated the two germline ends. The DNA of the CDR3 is TGTGCCAGCACCCCATCGCTCCTCTCAACTGAAGCTTTCTTT. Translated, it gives CASTPSLLSTEAFF.

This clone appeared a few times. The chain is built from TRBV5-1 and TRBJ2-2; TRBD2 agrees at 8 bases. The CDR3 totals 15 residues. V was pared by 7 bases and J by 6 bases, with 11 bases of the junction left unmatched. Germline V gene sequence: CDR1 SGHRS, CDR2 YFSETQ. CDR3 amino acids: CASGTGGAIPGELFF. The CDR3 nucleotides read TGCGCCAGCGGGACCGGGGGGGCTATTCCCGGGGAGCTGTTTTTT.

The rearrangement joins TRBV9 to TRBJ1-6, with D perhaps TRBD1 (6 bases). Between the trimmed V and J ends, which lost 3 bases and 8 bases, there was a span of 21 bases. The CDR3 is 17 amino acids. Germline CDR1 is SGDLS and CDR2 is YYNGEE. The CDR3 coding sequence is TGTGCCAGCAGCGCAGAGGCCAGGGGAGATGAGGATTCACCCCTCCACTTT. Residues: CASSAEARGDEDSPLHF.

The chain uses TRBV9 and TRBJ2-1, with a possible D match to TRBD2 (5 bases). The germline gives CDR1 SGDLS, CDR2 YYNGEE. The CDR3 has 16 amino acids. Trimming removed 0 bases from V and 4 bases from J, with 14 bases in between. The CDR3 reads CASSVDPGNAYNEQFF. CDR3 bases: TGTGCCAGCAGCGTAGATCCGGGGAACGCTTACAATGAGCAGTTCTTC.

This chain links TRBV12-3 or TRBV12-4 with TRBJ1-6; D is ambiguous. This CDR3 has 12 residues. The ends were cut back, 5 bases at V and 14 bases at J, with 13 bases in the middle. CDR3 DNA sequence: TGTGCCAGCAGTCCCTCGATTGGATCCCTCCACTTT. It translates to CASSPSIGSLHF.

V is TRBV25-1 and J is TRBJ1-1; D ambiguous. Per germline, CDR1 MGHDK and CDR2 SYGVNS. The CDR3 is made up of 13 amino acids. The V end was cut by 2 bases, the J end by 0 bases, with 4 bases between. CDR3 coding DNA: TGTGCCAGCAGTGAACAGTTGAACACTGAAGCTTTCTTT. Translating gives CASSEQLNTEAFF.

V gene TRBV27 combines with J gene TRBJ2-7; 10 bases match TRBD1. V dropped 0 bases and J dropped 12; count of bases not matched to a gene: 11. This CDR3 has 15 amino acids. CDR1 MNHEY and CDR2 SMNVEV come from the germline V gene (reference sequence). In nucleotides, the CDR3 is TGTGCCAGCAGTTTATCCAGACAGGGGGCGGAATTACGGTACTTC. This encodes CASSLSRQGAELRYF.

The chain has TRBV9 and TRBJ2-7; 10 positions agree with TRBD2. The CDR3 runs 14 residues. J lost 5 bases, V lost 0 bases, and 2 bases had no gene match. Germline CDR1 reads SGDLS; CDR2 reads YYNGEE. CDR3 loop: CASSVGLAGHEQYF. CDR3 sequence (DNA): TGTGCCAGCAGCGTAGGACTAGCGGGCCACGAGCAGTACTTC.

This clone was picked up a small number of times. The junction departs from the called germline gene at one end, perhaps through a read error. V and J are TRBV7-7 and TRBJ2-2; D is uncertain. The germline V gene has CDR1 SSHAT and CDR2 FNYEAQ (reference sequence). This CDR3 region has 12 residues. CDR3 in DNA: TGTGCTAGCAGAGACCGGACCGGGGAGCTGTTTTTT. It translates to CASRDRTGELFF.

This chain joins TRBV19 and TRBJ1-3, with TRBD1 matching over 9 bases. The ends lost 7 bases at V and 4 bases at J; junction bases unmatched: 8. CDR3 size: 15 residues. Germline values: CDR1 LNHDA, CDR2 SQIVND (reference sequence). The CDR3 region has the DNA TGTGCCAGTATTCCACAGGGGGCATCGGGAAACACCATATATTTT. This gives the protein CASIPQGASGNTIYF.

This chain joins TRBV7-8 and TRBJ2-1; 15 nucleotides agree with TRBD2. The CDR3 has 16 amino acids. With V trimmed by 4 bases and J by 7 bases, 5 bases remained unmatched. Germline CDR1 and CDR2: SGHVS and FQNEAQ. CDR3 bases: TGTGCCAGCAGCTCCCGGACTAGCGGGGGGGCAAATGAGCAGTTCTTC. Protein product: CASSSRTSGGANEQFF.

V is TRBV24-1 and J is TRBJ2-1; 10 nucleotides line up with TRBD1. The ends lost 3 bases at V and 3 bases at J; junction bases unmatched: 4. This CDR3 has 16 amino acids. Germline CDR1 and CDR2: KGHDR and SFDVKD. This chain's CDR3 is CATSDVGTGDYNEQFF. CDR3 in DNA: TGTGCCACCAGTGATGTCGGGACAGGGGACTACAATGAGCAGTTCTTC.

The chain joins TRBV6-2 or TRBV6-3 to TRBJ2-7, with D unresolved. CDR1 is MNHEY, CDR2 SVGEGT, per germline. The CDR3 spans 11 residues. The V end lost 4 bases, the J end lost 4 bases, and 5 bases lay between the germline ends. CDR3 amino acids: CASSFTYEQYF. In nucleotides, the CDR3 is TGTGCCAGCAGTTTTACTTACGAGCAGTACTTC.

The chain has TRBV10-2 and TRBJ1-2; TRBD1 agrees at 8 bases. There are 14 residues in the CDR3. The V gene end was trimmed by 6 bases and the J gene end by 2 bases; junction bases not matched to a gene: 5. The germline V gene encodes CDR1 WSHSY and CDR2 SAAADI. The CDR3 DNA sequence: TGCGCCAGCAGGGAAAGGACAGGGAACTATGGCTACACCTTC. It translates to CASRERTGNYGYTF.

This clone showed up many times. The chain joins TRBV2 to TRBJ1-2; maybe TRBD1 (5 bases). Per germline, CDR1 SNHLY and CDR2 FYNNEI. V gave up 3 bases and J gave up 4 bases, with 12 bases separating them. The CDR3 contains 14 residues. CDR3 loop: CASSDRVGGYGYTF. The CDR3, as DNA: TGTGCCAGCAGTGACAGGGTTGGGGGCTATGGCTACACCTTC. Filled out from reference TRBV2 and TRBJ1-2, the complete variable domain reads EPEVTQTPSHQVTQMGQEVILRCVPISNHLYFYWYRQILGQKVEFLVSFYNNEISEKSEIFDDQFSVERPDGSNFTLKIRSTKLEDSAMYFCASSDRVGGYGYTFGSGTRLTVV.

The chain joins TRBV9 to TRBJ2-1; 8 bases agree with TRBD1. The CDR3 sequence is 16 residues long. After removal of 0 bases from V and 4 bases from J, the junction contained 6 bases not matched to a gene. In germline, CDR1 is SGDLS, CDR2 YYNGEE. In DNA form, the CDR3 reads TGTGCCAGCAGCGTAGGGTCGACAGGGGCTTACAATGAGCAGTTCTTC. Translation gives CASSVGSTGAYNEQFF. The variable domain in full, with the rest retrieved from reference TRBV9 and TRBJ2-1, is DSGVTQTPKHLITATGQRVTLRCSPRSGDLSVYWYQQSLDQGLQFLIQYYNGEERAKGNILERFSAQQFPDLHSELNLSSLELGDSALYFCASSVGSTGAYNEQFFGPGTRLTVL.